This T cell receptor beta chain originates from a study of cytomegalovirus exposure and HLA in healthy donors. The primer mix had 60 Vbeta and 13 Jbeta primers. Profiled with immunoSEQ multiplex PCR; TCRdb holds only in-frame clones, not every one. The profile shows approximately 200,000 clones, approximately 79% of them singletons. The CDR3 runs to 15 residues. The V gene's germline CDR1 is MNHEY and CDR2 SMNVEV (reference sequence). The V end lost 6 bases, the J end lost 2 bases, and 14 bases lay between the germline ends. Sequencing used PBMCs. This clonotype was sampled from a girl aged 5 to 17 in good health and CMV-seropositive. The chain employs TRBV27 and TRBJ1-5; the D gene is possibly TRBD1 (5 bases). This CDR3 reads CASSPTLGGNQPQHF. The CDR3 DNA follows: TGTGCCAGCAGCCCGACGTTAGGGGGCAATCAGCCCCAGCATTTT.